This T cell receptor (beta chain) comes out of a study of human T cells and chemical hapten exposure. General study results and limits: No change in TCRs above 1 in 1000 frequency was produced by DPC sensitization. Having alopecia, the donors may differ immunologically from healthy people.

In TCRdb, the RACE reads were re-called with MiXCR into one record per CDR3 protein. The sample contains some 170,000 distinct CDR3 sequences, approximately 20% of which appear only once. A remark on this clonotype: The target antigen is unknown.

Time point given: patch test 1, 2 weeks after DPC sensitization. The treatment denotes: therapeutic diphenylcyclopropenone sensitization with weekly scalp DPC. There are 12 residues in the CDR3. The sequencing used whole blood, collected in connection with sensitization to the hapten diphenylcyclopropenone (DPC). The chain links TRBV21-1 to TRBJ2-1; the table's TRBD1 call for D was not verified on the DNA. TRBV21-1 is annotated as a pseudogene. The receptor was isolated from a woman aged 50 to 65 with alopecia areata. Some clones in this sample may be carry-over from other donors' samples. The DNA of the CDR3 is TGTGCCAGCACCGACACAGGGGACGAGCAGTTCTTC. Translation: CASTDTGDEQFF.